These T cell receptor beta chains were read from a single sample in a study of graft-versus-host responses after intestinal transplantation. Antigens for these TCRs are unknown. The table came from immunoSEQ multiplex PCR; TCRdb's copy has only in-frame clones and leaves some out. The sample yields more than 90,000 clones, roughly 92% seen once. The material sequenced was unstimulated CD4+ T cells sorted from spleen or lymph node cells, taken before transplant. These receptor sequences come from a human donor who was the organ donor for an intestinal transplant. Each CDR3 is given with its conserved first and last residue. A D gene is named only where the DNA matches it firmly. Rows may omit the clone size; those that give it use once, few, many or a size class.

>TRBD1|TRBV2|TRBJ1-1|-
TGTGCCAGCAGGGACAGGGGATCTGAAGCTTTCTTT
CASRDRGSEAFF
>-|TRBV5-5|TRBJ1-1|-
TGTGCCAGCAGCTCGCTAATTAGTGGAGTTTCTGAAGCTTTCTTT
CASSSLISGVSEAFF
>-|TRBV6-1|TRBJ2-1|-
TGTGCCAGCAGTGAGAGGGTAGGCTTCTACAATGAGCAGTTCTTC
CASSERVGFYNEQFF
>-|TRBV2|TRBJ2-5|-
TGTGCCAGCGCAGCGTCTGGCCAAGAGACCCAGTACTTC
CASAASGQETQYF
>TRBD2|TRBV11-2|TRBJ2-3|-
TGTGCCAGCAGCTATTCAAGCGGGGGACCAGGACGGGGAGATACGCAGTATTTT
CASSYSSGGPGRGDTQYF
>TRBD2|TRBV7-9|TRBJ2-7|-
TGTGCCAGCAGCACCGGGACTAGCGGACGGTGGGGCCACGAGCAGTACTTC
CASSTGTSGRWGHEQYF
>TRBD2|TRBV7-9|TRBJ2-3|once
TGTGCCAGCAGCCGCATTACGGCGGGAGGAACAGATACGCAGTATTTT
CASSRITAGGTDTQYF
>TRBD1|TRBV27|TRBJ1-1|-
TGTGCCAGCAGTATCACAGGGGGGTTCACTGAAGCTTTCTTT
CASSITGGFTEAFF
>TRBD1|TRBV6-1|TRBJ2-3|-
TGTGCCAGCAGGACACGACAGGGTACAGATACGCAGTATTTT
CASRTRQGTDTQYF
>-|TRBV5-4|TRBJ2-2|-
TGTGCCAGCAGCCCGTTGCCGGACACGAACACCGGGGAGCTGTTTTTT
CASSPLPDTNTGELFF
>TRBD2|TRBV30|TRBJ2-2|-
TGTGCCTGGAGTCGGACTAGTACCGGGGAGCTGTTTTTT
CAWSRTSTGELFF
>TRBD1|TRBV6-5|TRBJ1-5|-
TGTGCCAGCAGCAGGACAGGTGCAATGCAGCCCCAGCATTTT
CASSRTGAMQPQHF
>-|TRBV30|TRBJ1-1|once
TGTGCCTGGAGTGTACCCCAGGGCCCGGCTTTCTTT
CAWSVPQGPAFF
>TRBD2|TRBV6-1|TRBJ2-7|-
TGTGCCAGCAGTGAACAAGCGGGAGTTTTCGAGCAGTACTTC
CASSEQAGVFEQYF
>-|TRBV19|TRBJ2-3|-
TGTGCCAGCAGGGAGTTGAGCACAGATACGCAGTATTTT
CASRELSTDTQYF
>-|TRBV19|TRBJ2-5|-
TGTGCCAGTAGTATCGGCGGGATCGGGGAAGAGACCCAGTACTTC
CASSIGGIGEETQYF
>TRBD1|TRBV9|TRBJ2-3|-
TGTGCCAGGCCGCGGACAGGGGGCGCAGATACGCAGTATTTT
CARPRTGGADTQYF
>-|TRBV28|TRBJ2-3|-
TGTGCCAGCAGGGCGGGGACAGATACGCAGTATTTT
CASRAGTDTQYF
>TRBD1|TRBV5-1|TRBJ2-3|-
TGCGCCAGCAGCGCCAACCGGGACAGGGTGAGAAATACGCAGTATTTT
CASSANRDRVRNTQYF
>-|TRBV7-2|TRBJ2-5|few
TGTGCCAGCAGCAGAGGACAGCAAGAGACCCAGTACTTC
CASSRGQQETQYF
>-|TRBV25-1|TRBJ1-5|-
TGTGCCAGCAGTGAATGGGGCGAGCCCCAGCATTTT
CASSEWGEPQHF
>-|TRBV6-1|TRBJ2-7|-
TGTGCCAGCAGCCCGACACTAGAACCCTACGAGCAGTACTTC
CASSPTLEPYEQYF
>-|TRBV4-2|TRBJ2-1|-
TGTGCCAGCAGTCTAGACCAAAGGCATGAGCAGTTCTTC
CASSLDQRHEQFF
>-|TRBV5-1|TRBJ2-1|-
TGCGCCAGCAGCTTGGGACTAGTTTACAATGAGCAGTTCTTC
CASSLGLVYNEQFF
>TRBD1|TRBV5-1|TRBJ1-3|-
TGCGCCAGCAGCATTCAGGGGGCAATTGGAAACACCATATATTTT
CASSIQGAIGNTIYF
>-|TRBV6-5|TRBJ1-1|-
TGTGCCAGCACCACCACGCCAGGGATGAGAACTGAAGCTTTCTTT
CASTTTPGMRTEAFF
>TRBD2|TRBV9|TRBJ2-1|-
TGTGCCAGCAGCCGGGGGGCTAGCGGGAGGGGGAATGAGCAGTTCTTC
CASSRGASGRGNEQFF
>-|TRBV6-1|TRBJ2-2|-
TGTGCCAGCAGTGAAATGGACAGAAGGAGCGGGGAGCTGTTTTTT
CASSEMDRRSGELFF
>TRBD1|TRBV6-4|TRBJ2-7|-
TGTGCCAGCAGTGACCGGGACAGCGCCTACGAGCAGTACTTC
CASSDRDSAYEQYF
>TRBD1|TRBV6-1|TRBJ1-1|-
TGTGCCAGCAGTGAAAGAGGCAGGGGGCATACTGAAGCTTTCTTT
CASSERGRGHTEAFF
>-|TRBV18|TRBJ2-5|-
TGTGCCAGCTCACCACTACCCTCGTACCAAGAGACCCAGTACTTC
CASSPLPSYQETQYF
>TRBD2|TRBV5-1|TRBJ2-7|-
TGCGCCAGCAGCTTGGGGACTAGCGGGAGAGTTACCTACGAGCAGTACTTC
CASSLGTSGRVTYEQYF
>TRBD2|TRBV18|TRBJ2-1|-
TGTGCCAGCTCACCACAGCGGGACTACAATGAGCAGTTCTTC
CASSPQRDYNEQFF
>TRBD2|TRBV4-2|TRBJ2-1|-
TGTGCCAGCAGCCCCCTAGCGGGCATATACAATGAGCAGTTCTTC
CASSPLAGIYNEQFF